This T cell receptor (beta chain) was sequenced during a study of cytomegalovirus exposure and HLA in healthy donors. Regarding the study as a whole: The likely origin of a cluster of highly shared sequence variants was a sequencing artifact. Fewer N-insertions (relative to the approximately 700-donor mean) were reportedly seen in an Asian-associated ancestry cluster in a later analysis.

The trim removed 0 bases at V and 1 base at J, leaving 7 bases unmatched. Per germline, CDR1 SQVTM and CDR2 ANQGSEA. The CDR3 extends over 18 amino acids. The PCR employed 60 Vbeta primers together with 13 Jbeta primers. Measured with immunoSEQ multiplex PCR; TCRdb has only the in-frame clones, and not every one. Here the sample spans roughly 120,000 clones, around four fifths being singletons. As regards this clone: Its antigen remains unidentified.

This TCR derives from a woman aged 60-70 years in good health and CMV-seropositive. This chain joins TRBV29-1 and TRBJ2-5; 14 bases line up with TRBD2. The sequenced sample was PBMCs. CDR3: CSVEDRGTSGSVQETQYF. In nucleotides, the CDR3 is TGCAGCGTTGAAGATCGCGGGACTAGCGGGAGTGTCCAAGAGACCCAGTACTTC.